This T cell receptor (beta chain) derives from a study of breast tumors, draining lymph nodes, adjacent tissues. Whole-study results and caveats: Tumor repertoires ranked between lymph nodes and nontumor tissue in diversity, with V and J gene preferences. Compared with basal-like, luminal-like tumors shared significantly more repertoire with nontumor tissue.

TCRdb re-called the multiplex PCR reads through MiXCR, storing one row per CDR3 protein. The table shows about 21,000 distinct CDR3 sequences, with about 41% occurring only once. The CDR3 loop spans 13 amino acids. From germline, CDR1 is MNHEY and CDR2 SMNVEV (reference sequence). Trimming took 3 bases from V and 6 from J, leaving 11 bases between them. A remark on this clonotype: Its antigen is not identified.

The TCR originated in a female donor with breast cancer. Some clones in this sample may be carry-over from other donors' samples. This rearrangement joins TRBV27 to TRBJ1-2, with D tentatively TRBD1 (6 bases). Sequencing input: breast tumor tissue. The CDR3 coding sequence is TGTGCCAGCAGTTTTCAAGACAGGAATGGCTACACCTTC. This sequence encodes CASSFQDRNGYTF.